The clone carrying this T cell receptor beta chain was seen just once. The antigen is not known. This CDR3 contains 17 residues. CDR1 LGHNA and CDR2 YSLEER come from the germline V gene. V lost 0 bases and J 5 bases, leaving 18 bases between the germline ends. This specimen belongs to a study of T cells after yellow fever vaccination. Whole-study results and caveats: A large majority of primary-vaccination clones showed up again after the booster (roughly 95% CD4, 88% CD8). It was the secondary response that reached its peak faster, day 5 versus 15, but it was weaker.

The authors made TCR cDNA by 5'RACE template switching, adding a universal primer site and UMIs. TCRdb itself ran the 5' RACE reads through MiXCR, one entry per CDR3 protein. The table lists just under 600,000 distinct CDR3 sequences, roughly 13% of them singletons. This clonotype was sampled from a man aged 25 to 45 who received the YFV17D yellow fever vaccine. The V gene is TRBV4-3, the J gene TRBJ2-3, with a tentative D call TRBD1 (6 bases). Sequences were derived from PBMCs, sampled on the day of the yellow fever booster vaccination. CDR3 sequence: CASSQEGQRQWGDTQYF. The CDR3 nucleotides are TGCGCCAGCAGCCAAGAAGGACAGAGGCAGTGGGGAGATACGCAGTATTTT.